Below are 3 T cell receptor beta chains sequenced from a single sample in a study of beta chain features in type 1 diabetes. Investigators reverse transcribed all isolated RNA, so they sequenced expressed TCRB transcripts. Produced via immunoSEQ multiplex PCR; TCRdb's table is partial and in-frame only. Here the sample spans some 350,000 clones, roughly 14% being singletons. No antigen has been identified for these receptors. Study results and caveats: Shortening of TCRB CDR3s, moderate but significant, appeared in all four CD4+ subsets of Type 1 diabetes patients.

The sample taken for sequencing was naive CD4+ T cells from blood. The source of these receptors is a woman aged 18-35 years with type 1 diabetes.

This clone occurred a few times. The genes are TRBV25-1 and TRBJ1-2, with 8 bases matching TRBD1. This CDR3 region has 17 residues. Germline CDR1 is MGHDK and CDR2 is SYGVNS. V shed 5 bases and J 4 bases; nucleotides not matched to a gene: 15. CDR3: CASSPKGAGGAGYGYTF. The CDR3 bases are TGTGCCAGCAGTCCAAAGGGGGCAGGGGGCGCGGGCTATGGCTACACCTTC.

This sequence joins TRBV15 and TRBJ1-5, with no clear D. Germline V gene sequence: CDR1 LNHNV, CDR2 YYDKDF (reference sequence). This CDR3 has 17 amino acids. Between the trimmed V and J ends, which lost 0 bases and 5 bases, there was a span of 17 bases. CDR3 residues: CATSRDPLGVGYQPQHF. The CDR3 DNA follows: TGTGCCACCAGCAGAGACCCTCTCGGGGTTGGATATCAGCCCCAGCATTTT.

This clone was picked up a small number of times. The V and J genes are TRBV6-6 and TRBJ2-1, with D unclear. The CDR3 consists of 13 residues. The germline CDR1 and CDR2 sequences are MNHNY and SVGAGI (reference sequence). Trimming stripped 6 bases from V and 4 bases from J, with 10 bases between. The CDR3 loop reads CASSSGLYNEQFF. In DNA form, the CDR3 reads TGTGCCAGCAGCAGTGGGCTTTACAATGAGCAGTTCTTC.